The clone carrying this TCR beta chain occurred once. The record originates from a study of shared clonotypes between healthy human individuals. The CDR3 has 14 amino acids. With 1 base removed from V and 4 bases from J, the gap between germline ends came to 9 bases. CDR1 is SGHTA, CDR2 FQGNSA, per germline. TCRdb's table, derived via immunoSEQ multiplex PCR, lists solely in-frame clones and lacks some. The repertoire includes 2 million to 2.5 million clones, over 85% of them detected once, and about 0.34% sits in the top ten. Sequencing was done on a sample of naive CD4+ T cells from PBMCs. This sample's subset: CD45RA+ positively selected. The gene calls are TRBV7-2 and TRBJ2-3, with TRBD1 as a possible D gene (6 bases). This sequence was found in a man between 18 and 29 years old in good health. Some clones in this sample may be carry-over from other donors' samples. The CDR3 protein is CASSLDRAPDTQYF. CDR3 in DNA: TGTGCCAGCAGCTTAGACAGGGCCCCAGATACGCAGTATTTT.